This T cell receptor (beta chain) was found in a study of T cell repertoires in cytomegalovirus infection. Study-wide results and caveats: CMV-specific TCR beta clonotypes restricted by HLA-C were the ones dominating the ex vivo response.

The V and J ends lost 5 bases and 7 bases, in that order; junction bases with no gene match: 13. Germline CDR1 DFQATT, CDR2 SNEGSKA (reference sequence). This CDR3 is built from 15 residues. One entry per CDR3 protein, called by TCRdb with MiXCR from the reads. The sample lists a few hundred thousand distinct CDR3 sequences, 18% seen once, with 7.5% to 9% in the top ten. In regard to this clonotype: Its cognate antigen is unknown.

The chain combines TRBV20-1 with TRBJ2-1, with TRBD2 matching 8 bases. This sequence originates from a human donor in good health (CMV status not recorded). Some clones in this sample may be carry-over from other donors' samples. Specimen: PBMCs. The CDR3 sequence is CSAGVGGRPGNEQFF. As DNA, the CDR3 is TGCAGTGCTGGCGTAGGCGGGAGGCCCGGGAATGAGCAGTTCTTC.